The clone carrying this T cell receptor beta chain was seen repeatedly, ten times or more. The data stem from a study of neurological immune-mediated disorders. This CDR3 is 18 amino acids long. Germline values: CDR1 DFQATT, CDR2 SNEGSKA (reference sequence). Unmatched junction bases numbered 15, after V lost 6 bases and J lost 1 base. One entry per CDR3 protein results from TCRdb running MiXCR on the 5' RACE reads. The table includes 46,000 or so distinct CDR3 sequences, under 13% detected once. Unsorted libraries used 2 million PBMCs kept at -80 degrees C. The origin of this receptor is a middle-aged woman with HTLV-1-associated myelopathy (HAM/TSP). The chain carries TRBV20-1 and TRBJ1-3; 10 bases are a match to TRBD1. Sequencing was done on a sample of PBMCs. The CDR3 spells CSAYIPGQGLFSGNTIYF. The CDR3, as DNA: TGCAGTGCCTATATACCGGGACAGGGGCTCTTTTCTGGAAACACCATATATTTT.